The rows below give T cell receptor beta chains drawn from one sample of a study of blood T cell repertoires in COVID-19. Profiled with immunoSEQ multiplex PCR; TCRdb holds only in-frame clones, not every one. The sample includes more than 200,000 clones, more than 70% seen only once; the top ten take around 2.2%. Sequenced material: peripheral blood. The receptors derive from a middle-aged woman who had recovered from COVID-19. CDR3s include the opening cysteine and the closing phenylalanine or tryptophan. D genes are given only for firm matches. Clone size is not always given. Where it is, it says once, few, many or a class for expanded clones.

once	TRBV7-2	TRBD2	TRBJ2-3	CASSPGTSGSTDTQYF	TGTGCCAGCAGCCCGGGGACTAGCGGGAGCACAGATACGCAGTATTTT
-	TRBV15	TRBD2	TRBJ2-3	CATSRLAGDADTQYF	TGTGCCACCAGCCGACTAGCGGGAGACGCAGATACGCAGTATTTT
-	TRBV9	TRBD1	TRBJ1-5	CASSNDRGVYNQPQHF	TGTGCCAGCAGCAACGACAGGGGTGTATATAATCAGCCCCAGCATTTT
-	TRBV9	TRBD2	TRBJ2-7	CASSVGPSGSNYEQYF	TGTGCCAGCAGCGTAGGTCCTAGCGGGAGTAACTACGAGCAGTACTTC
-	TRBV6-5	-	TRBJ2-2	CASRSLYLIGELFF	TGTGCCAGCAGGAGCCTTTATCTAATCGGGGAGCTGTTTTTT
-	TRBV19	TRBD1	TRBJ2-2	CASSNRGPGELFF	TGTGCCAGTAGTAACAGGGGTCCCGGGGAGCTGTTTTTT
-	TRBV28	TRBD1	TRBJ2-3	CASIGREGAHTQYF	TGTGCCAGCATTGGGAGAGAGGGGGCGCATACGCAGTATTTT
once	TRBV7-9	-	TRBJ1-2	CASSSPRVGGGYTF	TGTGCCAGCAGCTCCCCCCGGGTAGGAGGTGGCTACACCTTC
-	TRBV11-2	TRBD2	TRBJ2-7	CASSSLTSERMGEQYF	TGTGCCAGCAGCTCCCTGACTAGCGAGAGAATGGGAGAGCAGTACTTC
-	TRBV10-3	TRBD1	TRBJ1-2	CAISESGTGDGYTF	TGTGCCATCAGTGAGTCAGGGACAGGGGATGGCTACACCTTC
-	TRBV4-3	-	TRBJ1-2	CASSRGSYGYTF	TGCGCCAGCAGCCGAGGGAGCTATGGCTACACCTTC
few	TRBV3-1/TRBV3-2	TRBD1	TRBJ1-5	CASSQSRGRQPQHF	TGTGCCAGCAGCCAAAGCAGGGGGCGACAGCCCCAGCATTTT
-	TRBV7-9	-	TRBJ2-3	CAAARDTTDTQYF	TGTGCCGCCGCCCGGGACACCACAGATACGCAGTATTTT
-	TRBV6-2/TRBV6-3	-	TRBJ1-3	CASSWRTETSGNTIYF	TGTGCCAGCAGTTGGAGGACGGAAACCTCTGGAAACACCATATATTTT
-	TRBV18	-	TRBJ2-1	CASSLYGNEQFF	TGTGCCAGCTCGCTCTACGGCAATGAGCAGTTCTTC
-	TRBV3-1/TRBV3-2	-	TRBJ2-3	CASSPLRTTDTQYF	TGTGCCAGCAGCCCTCTGCGTACGACAGATACGCAGTATTTT
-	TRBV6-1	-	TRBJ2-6	CASSEAVGRSRVELLANVLTF	TGTGCCAGCAGTGAAGCGGTGGGGAGAAGTAGAGTTGAACTGCTGGCCAACGTCCTGACTTTC